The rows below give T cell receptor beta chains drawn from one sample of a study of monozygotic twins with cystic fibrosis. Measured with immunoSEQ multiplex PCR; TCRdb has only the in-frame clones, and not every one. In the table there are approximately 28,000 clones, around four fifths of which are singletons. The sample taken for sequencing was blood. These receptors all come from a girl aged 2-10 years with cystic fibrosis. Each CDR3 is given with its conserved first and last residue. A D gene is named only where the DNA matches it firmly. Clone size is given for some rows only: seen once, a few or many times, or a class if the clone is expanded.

CASSLGSGGRHNEKLFF	TGCGCCAGCAGCTTGGGGTCCGGGGGACGACATAATGAAAAACTGTTTTTT	TRBJ1-4	TRBV5-1	.	.
CASSLAGFRGYTF	TGTGCCAGCAGCTTGGCGGGATTTCGTGGCTACACCTTC	TRBJ1-2	TRBV5-6	.	.
CASSWTTGTFEAFF	TGTGCCAGCAGCTGGACGACCGGGACATTTGAAGCTTTCTTT	TRBJ1-1	TRBV28	.	.
CSVVVSGTYEQYF	TGCAGCGTCGTTGTTTCAGGTACCTACGAGCAGTACTTC	TRBJ2-7	TRBV29-1	.	.
CASSLAGAYNEQFF	TGTGCCAGCAGTTTGGCGGGGGCCTACAATGAGCAGTTCTTC	TRBJ2-1	TRBV28	TRBD2	few
CASSVSYEQGNTEAFF	TGTGCCAGCAGTGTTTCTTATGAACAGGGAAACACTGAAGCTTTCTTT	TRBJ1-1	TRBV2	.	few
CASSSIRDSPVEQYF	TGTGCCAGCAGTTCTATCCGGGACAGTCCTGTCGAGCAGTACTTC	TRBJ2-7	TRBV27	TRBD1	few
CSVDTSGAYNEQFF	TGCAGCGTCGATACTAGCGGGGCGTACAATGAGCAGTTCTTC	TRBJ2-1	TRBV29-1	TRBD2	.
CASSVDRAKDFRNTEAFF	TGTGCCAGCAGCGTTGACAGGGCCAAAGACTTCCGGAACACTGAAGCTTTCTTT	TRBJ1-1	TRBV13	TRBD1	.
CASSDYGTPSETQYF	TGTGCCAGCAGTGATTATGGGACTCCCTCGGAGACCCAGTACTTC	TRBJ2-5	TRBV2	.	.
CASSLDSAGGNTIYF	TGTGCCAGCAGCTTGGATTCGGCAGGGGGAAACACCATATATTTT	TRBJ1-3	TRBV5-4	.	.
CASSLLIANEQFF	TGTGCCAGCAGCCTACTTATTGCGAATGAGCAGTTCTTC	TRBJ2-1	TRBV7-2	.	.
CASSWGLQGETQYF	TGTGCCAGCAGCTGGGGACTCCAAGGAGAGACCCAGTACTTC	TRBJ2-5	TRBV5-4	.	.
CAWSNGRGEQYF	TGTGCCTGGAGTAACGGACGCGGCGAGCAGTACTTC	TRBJ2-7	TRBV30	.	.
CASSIRDLYGYTF	TGTGCCAGTAGTATCCGGGACCTTTATGGCTACACCTTC	TRBJ1-2	TRBV19	.	.
CASSSGTGGRYGYTF	TGTGCCAGCAGCTCCGGGACAGGGGGCCGGTATGGCTACACCTTC	TRBJ1-2	TRBV28	TRBD1	once
CASSLGPDTQYF	TGTGCCAGCAGCTTAGGTCCAGATACGCAGTATTTT	TRBJ2-3	TRBV7-6	.	.
CAWNRGPNQPQHF	TGTGCCTGGAACAGGGGGCCTAATCAGCCCCAGCATTTT	TRBJ1-5	TRBV30	TRBD1	.
CASSLRQGENTEAFF	TGTGCCAGCTCTCTTCGACAGGGAGAGAACACTGAAGCTTTCTTT	TRBJ1-1	TRBV18	TRBD1	.
CSASWQAPTSEKLFF	TGCAGCGCCTCTTGGCAGGCTCCGACTTCTGAAAAACTGTTTTTT	TRBJ1-4	TRBV29-1	.	.
CAISPGNEQYF	TGTGCCATCTCTCCGGGTAACGAGCAGTACTTC	TRBJ2-7	TRBV10-3	.	.
CASSWGGITEAFF	TGTGCCAGCAGTTGGGGGGGCATAACTGAAGCTTTCTTT	TRBJ1-1	TRBV6-1	.	.
CASRGTRNTEAFF	TGTGCCAGCAGGGGGACGAGGAACACTGAAGCTTTCTTT	TRBJ1-1	TRBV2	.	.
CASSSDSTEAFF	TGTGCCAGCAGCTCGGACAGCACTGAAGCTTTCTTT	TRBJ1-1	TRBV11-1	.	.
CSAPVYNEQFF	TGCAGTGCCCCAGTCTACAATGAGCAGTTCTTC	TRBJ2-1	TRBV20-1	.	.
CASSRTGGFTDTQYF	TGTGCCAGCAGTCGGACAGGGGGTTTCACAGATACGCAGTATTTT	TRBJ2-3	TRBV2	TRBD1	.
CSASSFGAGETQYF	TGCAGCGCCAGCTCTTTCGGGGCTGGTGAGACCCAGTACTTC	TRBJ2-5	TRBV29-1	.	.
CASSLEGTGGREGYTF	TGTGCCAGCAGCTTAGAAGGGACAGGGGGCCGGGAGGGCTACACCTTC	TRBJ1-2	TRBV7-9	TRBD1	.
CASGLPGTLLNTEAFF	TGTGCTAGTGGTTTGCCAGGGACTCTCCTGAACACTGAAGCTTTCTTT	TRBJ1-1	TRBV12-5	.	.
CASSESPRNEQYF	TGTGCCAGCAGTGAAAGCCCCAGGAACGAGCAGTACTTC	TRBJ2-7	TRBV6-1	.	.
CASSLDDRVDNEQFF	TGTGCCAGCAGCTTGGATGACAGGGTGGACAATGAGCAGTTCTTC	TRBJ2-1	TRBV5-5	TRBD1	.
CAWAREMETQYF	TGTGCCTGGGCCCGGGAGATGGAGACCCAGTACTTC	TRBJ2-5	TRBV30	.	.
CSVMGTWENEQFF	TGCAGCGTCATGGGAACCTGGGAGAATGAGCAGTTCTTC	TRBJ2-1	TRBV29-1	.	once
CASSLAGFLANEKLFF	TGTGCCAGCAGCTTAGCAGGGTTCCTAGCTAATGAAAAACTGTTTTTT	TRBJ1-4	TRBV7-6	.	.
CASSATGGLQPQHF	TGTGCCAGCTCAGCCACAGGGGGCCTTCAGCCCCAGCATTTT	TRBJ1-5	TRBV18	TRBD1	.
CASSPGKGLSEAFF	TGCGCCAGCAGCCCGGGCAAGGGATTGTCTGAAGCTTTCTTT	TRBJ1-1	TRBV5-1	.	.
CSVARTSGNEQFF	TGCAGCGTTGCGCGGACTAGCGGAAATGAGCAGTTCTTC	TRBJ2-1	TRBV29-1	TRBD2	.
CSVGQGKTEAFF	TGCAGCGTGGGACAGGGAAAAACTGAAGCTTTCTTT	TRBJ1-1	TRBV29-1	TRBD1	.
CAWSVTDLGRAVWETQYF	TGTGCCTGGAGTGTAACGGATCTTGGGAGGGCCGTTTGGGAGACCCAGTACTTC	TRBJ2-5	TRBV30	TRBD2	.
CASSHGTGTVANVLTF	TGTGCCAGCAGCCACGGGACAGGGACGGTGGCCAACGTCCTGACTTTC	TRBJ2-6	TRBV9	TRBD1	once
CASSQWGLGPEQFF	TGTGCCAGCAGCCAGTGGGGGCTAGGTCCTGAGCAGTTCTTC	TRBJ2-1	TRBV7-2	.	.
CASGLTITEAFF	TGTGCTAGTGGTTTGACCATAACTGAAGCTTTCTTT	TRBJ1-1	TRBV12-5	.	.
CASSLRSSGNQPQHF	TGTGCCAGCAGCCTACGTAGTTCGGGCAATCAGCCCCAGCATTTT	TRBJ1-5	TRBV14	.	.
CASSLGRETQYF	TGTGCCAGCAGCTTAGGGAGGGAGACCCAGTACTTC	TRBJ2-5	TRBV13	.	.
CASSQGAGGKAFF	TGCGCCAGCAGCCAAGGTGCAGGGGGGAAAGCTTTCTTT	TRBJ1-1	TRBV4-1	TRBD1	.
CASSASLLADRRSEQYF	TGTGCCAGCAGCGCATCTTTACTAGCGGATCGAAGGAGCGAGCAGTACTTC	TRBJ2-7	TRBV7-6	TRBD2	.
CASSLERTPQYEQYF	TGTGCCAGCAGTTTGGAAAGGACACCACAATACGAGCAGTACTTC	TRBJ2-7	TRBV28	.	.
CASSLGTGELFF	TGCGCCAGCAGTCTGGGTACCGGGGAGCTGTTTTTT	TRBJ2-2	TRBV10-1	.	.